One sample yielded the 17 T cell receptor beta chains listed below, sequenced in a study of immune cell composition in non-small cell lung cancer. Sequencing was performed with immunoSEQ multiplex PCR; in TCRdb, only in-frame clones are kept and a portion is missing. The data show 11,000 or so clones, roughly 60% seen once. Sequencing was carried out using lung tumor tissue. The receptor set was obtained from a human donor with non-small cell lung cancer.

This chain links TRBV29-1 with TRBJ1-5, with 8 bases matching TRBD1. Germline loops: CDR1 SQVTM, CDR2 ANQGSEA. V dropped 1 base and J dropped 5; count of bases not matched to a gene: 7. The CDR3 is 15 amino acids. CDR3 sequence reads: CSVEVTRGQDQPQHF. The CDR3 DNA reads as TGCAGCGTTGAAGTTACCAGGGGGCAAGATCAGCCCCAGCATTTT.

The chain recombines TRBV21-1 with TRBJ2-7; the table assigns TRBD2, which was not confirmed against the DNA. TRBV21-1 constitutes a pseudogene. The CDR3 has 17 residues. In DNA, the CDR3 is TGTGCCAGCAGCACGACCTCGGGGGGCGGATTCTCCTACGAGCAGTACTTC. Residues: CASSTTSGGGFSYEQYF.

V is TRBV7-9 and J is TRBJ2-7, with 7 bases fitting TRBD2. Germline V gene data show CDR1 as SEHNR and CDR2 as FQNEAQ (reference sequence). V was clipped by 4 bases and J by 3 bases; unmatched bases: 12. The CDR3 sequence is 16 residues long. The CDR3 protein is CASSSSLRERRYEQYF. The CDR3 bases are TGTGCCAGCAGCTCGTCGCTGCGGGAGCGTCGCTACGAGCAGTACTTC.

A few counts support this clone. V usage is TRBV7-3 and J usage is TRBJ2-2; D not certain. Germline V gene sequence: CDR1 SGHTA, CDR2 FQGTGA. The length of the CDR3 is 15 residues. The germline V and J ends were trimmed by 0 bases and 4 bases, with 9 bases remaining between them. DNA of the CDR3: TGTGCCAGCAGCTTAACGGGCCTCCTCACCGGGGAGCTGTTTTTT. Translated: CASSLTGLLTGELFF.

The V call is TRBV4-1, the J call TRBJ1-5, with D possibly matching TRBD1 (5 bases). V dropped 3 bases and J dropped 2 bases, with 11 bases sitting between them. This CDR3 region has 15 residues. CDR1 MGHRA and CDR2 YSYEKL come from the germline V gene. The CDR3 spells CASSQGGGGNQPQHF. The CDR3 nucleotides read TGCGCCAGCAGCCAGGGCGGGGGGGGCAATCAGCCCCAGCATTTT.

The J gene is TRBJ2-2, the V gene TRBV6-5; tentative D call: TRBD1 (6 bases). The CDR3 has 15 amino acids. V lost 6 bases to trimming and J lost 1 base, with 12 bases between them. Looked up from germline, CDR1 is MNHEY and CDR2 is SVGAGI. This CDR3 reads CASSSRGKNTGELFF. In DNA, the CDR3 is TGTGCCAGCAGCTCCAGGGGAAAGAACACCGGGGAGCTGTTTTTT.

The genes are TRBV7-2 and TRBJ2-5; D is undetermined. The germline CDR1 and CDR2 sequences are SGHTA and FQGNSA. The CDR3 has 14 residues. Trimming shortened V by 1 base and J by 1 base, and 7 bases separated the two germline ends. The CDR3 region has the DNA TGTGCCAGCAGCTTAGACCCAGGCCAAGAGACCCAGTACTTC. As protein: CASSLDPGQETQYF.

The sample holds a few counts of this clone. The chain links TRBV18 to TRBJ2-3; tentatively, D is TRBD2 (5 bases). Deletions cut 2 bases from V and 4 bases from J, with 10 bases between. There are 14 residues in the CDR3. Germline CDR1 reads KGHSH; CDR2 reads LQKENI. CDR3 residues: CASSPARGADTQYF. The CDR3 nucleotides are TGTGCCAGCTCACCAGCCCGGGGTGCAGATACGCAGTATTTT.

The CDR3 protein is CASNRPDGQGSSYEQYF. The CDR3 nucleotides read TGTGCCAGCAACAGACCAGACGGACAGGGAAGCTCCTACGAGCAGTACTTC. J is TRBJ2-7 and V is TRBV28, with 8 bases that match TRBD1. The length of the CDR3 is 17 residues. CDR1 and CDR2 (germline): MDHEN, SYDVKM. V gave up 7 bases and J gave up 0 bases; unmatched junction bases: 14.

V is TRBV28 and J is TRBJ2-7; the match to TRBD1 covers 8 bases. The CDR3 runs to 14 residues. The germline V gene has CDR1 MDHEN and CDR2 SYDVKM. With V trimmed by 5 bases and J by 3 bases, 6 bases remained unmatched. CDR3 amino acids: CASSRTGILYEQYF. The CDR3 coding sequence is TGTGCCAGCAGTCGGACAGGGATACTCTACGAGCAGTACTTC.

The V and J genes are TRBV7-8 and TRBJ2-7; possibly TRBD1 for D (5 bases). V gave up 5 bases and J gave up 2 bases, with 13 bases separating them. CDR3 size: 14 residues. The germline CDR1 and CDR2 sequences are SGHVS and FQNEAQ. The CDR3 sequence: CASSQGDDPYEQYF. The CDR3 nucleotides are TGTGCCAGCAGCCAAGGGGATGACCCCTACGAGCAGTACTTC.

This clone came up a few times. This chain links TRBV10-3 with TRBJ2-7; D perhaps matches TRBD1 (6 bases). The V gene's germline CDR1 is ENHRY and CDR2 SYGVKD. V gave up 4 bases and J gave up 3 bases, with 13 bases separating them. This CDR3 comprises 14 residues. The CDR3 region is CAISGTRGIYEQYF. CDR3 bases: TGTGCCATCAGTGGGACAAGGGGGATCTACGAGCAGTACTTC.

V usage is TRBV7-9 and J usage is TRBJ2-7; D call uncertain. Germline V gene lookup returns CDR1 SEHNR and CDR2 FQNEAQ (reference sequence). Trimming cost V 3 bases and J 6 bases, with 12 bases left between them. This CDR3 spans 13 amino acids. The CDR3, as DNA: TGTGCCAGCAGCTTTTCTTCAGGCCCCGAGCAGTACTTC. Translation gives CASSFSSGPEQYF.

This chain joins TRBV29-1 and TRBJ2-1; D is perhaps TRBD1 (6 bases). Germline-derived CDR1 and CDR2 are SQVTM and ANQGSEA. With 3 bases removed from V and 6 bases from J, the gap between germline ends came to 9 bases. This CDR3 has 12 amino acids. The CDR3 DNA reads TGCAGCGTTGAGACAGGACCCAATGAGCAGTTCTTC. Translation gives CSVETGPNEQFF.

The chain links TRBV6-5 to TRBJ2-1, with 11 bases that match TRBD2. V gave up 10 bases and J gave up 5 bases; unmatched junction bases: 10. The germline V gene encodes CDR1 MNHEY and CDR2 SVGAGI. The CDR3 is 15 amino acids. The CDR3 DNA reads TGTGCCACCTCCTTAGCGGGAGGGCCCAACAATGAGCAGTTCTTC. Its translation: CATSLAGGPNNEQFF.

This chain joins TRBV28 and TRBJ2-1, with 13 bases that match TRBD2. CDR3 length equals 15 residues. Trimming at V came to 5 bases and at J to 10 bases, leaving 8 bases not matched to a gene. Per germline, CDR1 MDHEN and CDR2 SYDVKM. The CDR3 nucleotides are TGTGCCAGCAGTACGCGACTAGCGGGAGGACGAGAGCAGTTCTTC. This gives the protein CASSTRLAGGREQFF.

Here the CDR3 reads CASSPRQGGYGYTF. DNA for the CDR3: TGTGCCAGCAGCCCGCGACAGGGGGGTTATGGCTACACCTTC. This chain uses TRBV7-8 with TRBJ1-2; 9 positions agree with TRBD1. The CDR3 has 14 amino acids. Germline V CDR1 and CDR2: SGHVS, FQNEAQ. V lost 5 bases to trimming and J lost 5 bases; unmatched junction nucleotides: 6. Complete variable domain (other parts from reference TRBV7-8 and TRBJ1-2): GAGVSQSPRYKVAKRGQDVALRCDPISGHVSLFWYQQALGQGPEFLTYFQNEAQLDKSGLPSDRFFAERPEGSVSTLKIQRTQQEDSAVYLCASSPRQGGYGYTFGSGTRLTVV.